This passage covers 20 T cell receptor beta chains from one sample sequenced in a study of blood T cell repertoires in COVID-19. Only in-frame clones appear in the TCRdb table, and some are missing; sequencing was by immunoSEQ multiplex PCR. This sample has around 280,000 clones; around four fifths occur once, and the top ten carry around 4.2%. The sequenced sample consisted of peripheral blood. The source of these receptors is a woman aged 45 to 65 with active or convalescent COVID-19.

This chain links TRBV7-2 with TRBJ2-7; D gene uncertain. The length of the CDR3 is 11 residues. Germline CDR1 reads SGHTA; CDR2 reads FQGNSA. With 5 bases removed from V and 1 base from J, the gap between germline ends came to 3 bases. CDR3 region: CASSPSYEQYF. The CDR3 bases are TGTGCCAGCAGCCCGTCCTACGAGCAGTACTTC. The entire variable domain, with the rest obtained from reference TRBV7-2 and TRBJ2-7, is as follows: GAGVSQSPSNKVTEKGKDVELRCDPISGHTALYWYRQSLGQGLEFLIYFQGNSAPDKSGLPSDRFSAERTGGSVSTLTIQRTQQEDSAVYLCASSPSYEQYFGPGTRLTVT.

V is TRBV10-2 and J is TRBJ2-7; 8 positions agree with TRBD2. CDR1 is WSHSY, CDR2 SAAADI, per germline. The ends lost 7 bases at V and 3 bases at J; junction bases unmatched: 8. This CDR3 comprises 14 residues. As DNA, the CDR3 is TGCGCCAGCATAGGGAGCGGGAGAAGCTACGAGCAGTACTTC. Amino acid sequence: CASIGSGRSYEQYF.

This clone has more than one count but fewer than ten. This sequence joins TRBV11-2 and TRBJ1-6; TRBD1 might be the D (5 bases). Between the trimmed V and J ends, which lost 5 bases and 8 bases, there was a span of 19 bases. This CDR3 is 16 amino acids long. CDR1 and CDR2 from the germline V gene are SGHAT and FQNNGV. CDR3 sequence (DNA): TGTGCCAGCAGCGATGCCAGACAGCCATTTGATTCACCCCTCCACTTT. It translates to CASSDARQPFDSPLHF.

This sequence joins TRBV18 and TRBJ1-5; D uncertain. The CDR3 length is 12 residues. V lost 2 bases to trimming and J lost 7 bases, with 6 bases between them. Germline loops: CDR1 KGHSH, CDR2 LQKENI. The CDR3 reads CASSPDGQPQHF. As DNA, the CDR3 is TGTGCCAGCTCACCAGACGGGCAGCCCCAGCATTTT.

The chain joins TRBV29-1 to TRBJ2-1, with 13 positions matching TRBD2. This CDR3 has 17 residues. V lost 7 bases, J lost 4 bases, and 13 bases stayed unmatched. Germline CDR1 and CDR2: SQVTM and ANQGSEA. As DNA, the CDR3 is TGCAGCGCGGAGGGACTAGCGGGGATAAGATCTTACAATGAGCAGTTCTTC. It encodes CSAEGLAGIRSYNEQFF.

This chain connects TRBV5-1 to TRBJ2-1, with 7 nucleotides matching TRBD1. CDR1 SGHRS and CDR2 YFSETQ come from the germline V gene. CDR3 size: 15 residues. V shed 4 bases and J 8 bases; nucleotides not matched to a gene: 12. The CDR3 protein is CASSTGQISWHEQFF. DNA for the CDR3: TGCGCCAGCAGCACGGGACAGATTAGTTGGCATGAGCAGTTCTTC.

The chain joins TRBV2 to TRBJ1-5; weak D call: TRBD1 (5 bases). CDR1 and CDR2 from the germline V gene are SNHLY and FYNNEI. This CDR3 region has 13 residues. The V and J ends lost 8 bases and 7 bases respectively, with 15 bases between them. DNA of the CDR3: TGTGCCAGCGGGTTAAGACAGTCGCAGCCCCAGCATTTT. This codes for CASGLRQSQPQHF.

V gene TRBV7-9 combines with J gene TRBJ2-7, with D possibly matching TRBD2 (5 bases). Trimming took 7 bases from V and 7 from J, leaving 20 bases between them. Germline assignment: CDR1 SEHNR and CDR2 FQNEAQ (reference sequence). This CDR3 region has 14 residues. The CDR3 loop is CASTPRGGGWEQYF. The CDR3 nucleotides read TGTGCCAGCACCCCCCGCGGCGGCGGGTGGGAGCAGTACTTC.

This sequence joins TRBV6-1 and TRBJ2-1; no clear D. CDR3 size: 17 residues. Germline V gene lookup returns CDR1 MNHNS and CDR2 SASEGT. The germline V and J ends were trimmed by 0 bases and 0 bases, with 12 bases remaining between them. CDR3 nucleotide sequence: TGTGCCAGCAGTGAAGCTCCGGCGGCAAGCTCCTACAATGAGCAGTTCTTC. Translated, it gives CASSEAPAASSYNEQFF.

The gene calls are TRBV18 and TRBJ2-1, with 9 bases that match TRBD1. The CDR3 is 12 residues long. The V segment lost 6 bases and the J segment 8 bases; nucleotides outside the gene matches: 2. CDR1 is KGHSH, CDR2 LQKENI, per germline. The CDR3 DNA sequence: TGTGCCAGCTCCCGACAGGGGGATGAGCAGTTCTTC. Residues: CASSRQGDEQFF.

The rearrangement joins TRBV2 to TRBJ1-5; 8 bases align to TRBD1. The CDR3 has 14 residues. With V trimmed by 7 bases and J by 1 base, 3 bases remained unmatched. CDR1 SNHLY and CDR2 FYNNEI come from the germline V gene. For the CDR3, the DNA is TGTGCCAGCAAGGACAGGGCCAGCAATCAGCCCCAGCATTTT. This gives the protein CASKDRASNQPQHF. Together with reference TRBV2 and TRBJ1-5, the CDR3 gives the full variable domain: EPEVTQTPSHQVTQMGQEVILRCVPISNHLYFYWYRQILGQKVEFLVSFYNNEISEKSEIFDDQFSVERPDGSNFTLKIRSTKLEDSAMYFCASKDRASNQPQHFGDGTRLSIL.

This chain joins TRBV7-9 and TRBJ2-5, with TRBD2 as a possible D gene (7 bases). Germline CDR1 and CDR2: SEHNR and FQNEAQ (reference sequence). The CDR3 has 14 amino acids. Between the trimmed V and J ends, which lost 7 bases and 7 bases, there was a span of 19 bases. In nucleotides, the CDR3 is TGTGCCAGCACCCTAGGGGGGGGCGCAGGGACCCAGTACTTC. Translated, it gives CASTLGGGAGTQYF.

The CDR3 region has the DNA TGTGCCACCAGCACAGTCCGAAACAGAAATAGCAATCAGCCCCAGCATTTT. The encoded protein is CATSTVRNRNSNQPQHF. The V and J genes are TRBV15 and TRBJ1-5; D ambiguous. This CDR3 region has 17 residues. V dropped 4 bases and J dropped 0 bases, with 16 bases sitting between them. CDR1 is LNHNV and CDR2 is YYDKDF in the germline V gene (reference sequence).

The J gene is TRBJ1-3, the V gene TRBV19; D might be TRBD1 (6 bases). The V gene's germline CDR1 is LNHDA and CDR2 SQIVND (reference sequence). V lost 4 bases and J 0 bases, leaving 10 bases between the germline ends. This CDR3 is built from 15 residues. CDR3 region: CASSTQGSSGNTIYF. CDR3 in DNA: TGTGCCAGTAGTACCCAGGGGTCCTCTGGAAACACCATATATTTT.

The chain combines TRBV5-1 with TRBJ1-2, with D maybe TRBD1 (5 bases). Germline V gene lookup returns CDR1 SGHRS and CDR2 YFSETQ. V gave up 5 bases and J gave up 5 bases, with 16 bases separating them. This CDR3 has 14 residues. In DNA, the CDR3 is TGCGCCAGCAGGGGAGGGGCCCCTCAGTATGGCTACACCTTC. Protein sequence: CASRGGAPQYGYTF.

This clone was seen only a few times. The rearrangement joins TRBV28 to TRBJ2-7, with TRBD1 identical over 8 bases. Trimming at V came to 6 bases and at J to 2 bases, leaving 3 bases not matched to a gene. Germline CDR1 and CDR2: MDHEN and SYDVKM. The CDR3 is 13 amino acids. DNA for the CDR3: TGTGCCAGCAGCGAGACAGGGGCCTACGAGCAGTACTTC. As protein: CASSETGAYEQYF.

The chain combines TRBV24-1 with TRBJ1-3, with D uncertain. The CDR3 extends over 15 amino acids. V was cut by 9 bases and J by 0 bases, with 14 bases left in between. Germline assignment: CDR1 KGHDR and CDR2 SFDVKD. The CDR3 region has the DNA TGTGCCACCCCGGGAGAGGGATTCTCTGGAAACACCATATATTTT. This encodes CATPGEGFSGNTIYF.

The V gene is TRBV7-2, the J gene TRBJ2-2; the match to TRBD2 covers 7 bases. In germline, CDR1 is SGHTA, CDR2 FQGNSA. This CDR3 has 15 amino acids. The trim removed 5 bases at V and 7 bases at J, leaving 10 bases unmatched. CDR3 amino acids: CASSTTSARGGELFF. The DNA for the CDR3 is TGTGCCAGCAGCACAACTAGCGCCCGGGGCGGGGAGCTGTTTTTT.

CDR3 DNA: TGTGCCAGCAGTTCCCTTGAGGGAAGCTCCTACGAGCAGTACTTC. Translating it yields CASSSLEGSSYEQYF. The chain links TRBV6-5 to TRBJ2-7; D perhaps matches TRBD2 (5 bases). V lost 4 bases and J 0 bases, leaving 13 bases between the germline ends. CDR3 size: 15 residues. The germline V gene encodes CDR1 MNHEY and CDR2 SVGAGI.

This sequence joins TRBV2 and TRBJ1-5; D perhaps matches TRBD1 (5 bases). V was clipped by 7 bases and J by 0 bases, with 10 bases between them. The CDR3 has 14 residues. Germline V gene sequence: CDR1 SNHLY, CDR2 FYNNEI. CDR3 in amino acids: CASTARDSNQPQHF. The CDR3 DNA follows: TGTGCCAGCACGGCCAGGGATAGCAATCAGCCCCAGCATTTT.